These T cell receptor beta chains were read from a single sample in a study of PD-L1 blockade in urothelial cancer. This table comes from immunoSEQ multiplex PCR, and its TCRdb copy is limited to in-frame clones, with some not included. Here the sample spans under 55,000 clones, about 86% being singletons. Source: PBMCs, taken around atezolizumab (anti-PD-L1) treatment. The receptors originated from a man aged 65 to 79 with urothelial cancer. Both conserved end residues are part of each CDR3. A D gene is named only where the DNA matches it firmly. Some rows mark clone size as missing; the rest say once, few, many or name a class of expanded clone.

d_call,v_call,j_call,clone_size,cdr3_aa,cdr3_nt
NA,TRBV28,TRBJ2-7,NA,CASRGPQEGSYEQYF,TGTGCCAGCAGGGGCCCTCAAGAGGGCTCCTACGAGCAGTACTTC
TRBD1,TRBV28,TRBJ2-2,NA,CASSSIRDRGRESGELFF,TGTGCCAGCAGTTCTATACGGGACAGGGGGCGAGAATCCGGGGAGCTGTTTTTT
NA,TRBV6-1,TRBJ2-1,NA,CASRTSGSSYNEQFF,TGTGCCAGCAGGACAAGCGGAAGCTCCTACAATGAGCAGTTCTTC
TRBD2,TRBV7-2,TRBJ2-5,NA,CASSLGVSGVQETQYF,TGTGCCAGCAGCTTAGGGGTTAGCGGGGTTCAAGAGACCCAGTACTTC
TRBD2,TRBV5-1,TRBJ2-3,NA,CASSPGLAGGGTDTQYF,TGCGCCAGCAGCCCGGGACTAGCGGGAGGCGGGACAGATACGCAGTATTTT
NA,TRBV28,TRBJ1-1,few,CANLGAKNTEAFF,TGTGCCAACCTGGGCGCGAAAAACACTGAAGCTTTCTTT
NA,TRBV7-8,TRBJ2-7,once,CASTRSGGYEQYF,TGTGCCAGCACCAGATCAGGAGGGTACGAGCAGTACTTC
TRBD1,TRBV7-6,TRBJ2-2,NA,CASSLTFRGLTGELFF,TGTGCCAGCAGCTTAACGTTCAGGGGGCTTACCGGGGAGCTGTTTTTT
NA,TRBV21-1,TRBJ2-7,NA,CASSKADRGLEQYF,TGTGCCAGCAGCAAAGCGGACAGGGGGCTCGAGCAGTACTTC
TRBD1,TRBV6-6,TRBJ1-1,NA,CASTSRTGDTEAFF,TGTGCCAGCACTTCTAGGACAGGGGACACTGAAGCTTTCTTT
TRBD2,TRBV7-2,TRBJ2-2,NA,CASSSHTGGLAGELFF,TGTGCCAGCAGCTCACACACCGGGGGGTTAGCCGGGGAGCTGTTTTTT
NA,TRBV30,TRBJ1-5,NA,CAWNPPGGRGNQPQHF,TGTGCCTGGAACCCACCGGGGGGAAGGGGCAATCAGCCCCAGCATTTT
NA,TRBV2,TRBJ2-3,few,CASKGRSTDTQYF,TGTGCCAGTAAGGGGCGGAGCACAGATACGCAGTATTTT
TRBD1,TRBV4-1,TRBJ2-3,NA,CASSPYGTGGTDTQYF,TGCGCCAGCAGTCCATACGGGACAGGGGGCACAGATACGCAGTATTTT
NA,TRBV5-4,TRBJ1-1,NA,CASSTGQQIEAFF,TGTGCCAGCAGCACCGGACAGCAAATTGAAGCTTTCTTT
NA,TRBV11-2,TRBJ1-3,NA,CASSPGLGSGNTIYF,TGTGCCAGCAGCCCAGGACTGGGCTCTGGAAACACCATATATTTT
TRBD1,TRBV5-1,TRBJ1-1,NA,CASSPEGTGVFTEAFF,TGCGCCAGCAGCCCAGAGGGGACAGGGGTTTTCACTGAAGCTTTCTTT
NA,TRBV4-1,TRBJ1-1,NA,CASSQSQGVGEAFF,TGCGCCAGCAGCCAATCTCAGGGCGTGGGTGAAGCTTTCTTT
NA,TRBV5-1,TRBJ2-3,NA,CASHRSSGSTDTQYF,TGCGCCAGTCACCGGAGCAGCGGGAGCACAGATACGCAGTATTTT
NA,TRBV5-1,TRBJ2-2,NA,CASSSDTNTGELFF,TGCGCCAGCAGTTCGGACACGAACACCGGGGAGCTGTTTTTT
NA,TRBV29-1,TRBJ1-2,NA,CSVVQNYGYTF,TGCAGCGTTGTACAGAACTATGGCTACACCTTC
TRBD2,TRBV13,TRBJ2-1,few,CASSGLAGGPSEQFF,TGTGCCAGCAGCGGACTAGCGGGAGGCCCCAGTGAGCAGTTCTTC
NA,TRBV4-3,TRBJ1-1,NA,CASSQDSWRTGTEAFF,TGCGCCAGCAGCCAAGATAGTTGGCGAACGGGCACTGAAGCTTTCTTT
NA,TRBV7-2,TRBJ1-5,NA,CASSLQNRNQPQHF,TGTGCCAGCAGCTTACAAAATAGAAATCAGCCCCAGCATTTT
NA,TRBV7-3,TRBJ1-1,NA,CASSLAGGRNTEAFF,TGTGCCAGCAGCTTAGCGGGTGGGAGGAACACTGAAGCTTTCTTT
NA,TRBV6-6,TRBJ1-1,NA,CASREPGHMNTEAFF,TGTGCCAGCAGGGAACCGGGACACATGAACACTGAAGCTTTCTTT
NA,TRBV21-1,TRBJ1-5,once,CASSKALTGHQPQHF,TGTGCCAGCAGCAAAGCGCTAACAGGGCATCAGCCCCAGCATTTT
NA,TRBV5-5,TRBJ1-5,NA,CASSLSDTRNQPQHF,TGTGCCAGCAGCTTGAGTGACACACGCAATCAGCCCCAGCATTTT
NA,TRBV7-2,TRBJ2-7,NA,CASSLSTGSHEQYF,TGTGCCAGCAGCTTATCAACAGGGTCTCACGAGCAGTACTTC
TRBD2,TRBV28,TRBJ2-7,NA,CASSLGTSPKVYEQYF,TGTGCCAGCAGTTTAGGGACTAGCCCGAAGGTCTACGAGCAGTACTTC
NA,TRBV6-1,TRBJ1-5,NA,CATNLRQTDQPQHF,TGTGCCACCAACCTACGGCAGACTGATCAGCCCCAGCATTTT
NA,TRBV28,TRBJ2-7,NA,CVSRGTAYEQYF,TGTGTCAGTCGGGGGACAGCCTACGAGCAGTACTTC
TRBD1,TRBV10-3,TRBJ2-7,NA,CAISLDRGTSYEQYF,TGTGCCATCAGCCTCGACAGGGGAACCTCCTACGAGCAGTACTTC
NA,TRBV7-2,TRBJ2-1,NA,CASSLGRGIDEQFF,TGTGCCAGCAGCTTAGGCAGGGGAATCGATGAGCAGTTCTTC
TRBD2,TRBV7-9,TRBJ2-1,NA,CASSLLAGGRGEQFF,TGTGCCAGCAGCTTGTTAGCGGGAGGGCGGGGTGAGCAGTTCTTC
NA,TRBV10-3,TRBJ1-1,NA,CAISESGKGGTEAFF,TGTGCCATCAGTGAGTCCGGGAAGGGCGGCACTGAAGCTTTCTTT
TRBD1,TRBV28,TRBJ2-3,NA,CASRPGTGAGTDTQYF,TGTGCCAGCAGGCCTGGGACAGGGGCAGGGACAGATACGCAGTATTTT
NA,TRBV7-2,TRBJ2-2,NA,CASSLQASVTGELFF,TGTGCCAGCAGCTTACAGGCTAGCGTAACCGGGGAGCTGTTTTTT
NA,TRBV5-6,TRBJ1-5,NA,CASSSRAGTTNQPQHF,TGTGCCAGCAGCTCGCGGGCAGGGACTACCAATCAGCCCCAGCATTTT